The source of this T cell receptor beta chain is a study of beta chain features in type 1 diabetes. Points from the study as a whole: When Type 1 diabetes patients were examined, their TCRB CDR3s proved moderately but significantly shorter in all four CD4+ subsets.

Reverse transcription of all isolated RNA meant that expressed TCRB transcripts were sequenced. Using immunoSEQ multiplex PCR, the repertoire was profiled, and TCRdb retains in-frame clones only, with some absent. Of some 160,000 clones in the sample, 8% to 9.5% are singletons; the top ten hold around 0.5%. Using CD45RO/CCR7/CD25/CD127/CD95/CD27, CD4+ naive, central memory, regulatory and stem cell-like memory cells were sorted. This clone was observed a handful of times. Its antigen is unknown. This CDR3 contains 16 residues. The germline CDR1 and CDR2 sequences are SGHNT and YENEEA. V shed 1 base, J shed 7 bases, and the junction held 9 bases outside the gene matches.

Material for sequencing was central memory CD4+ T cells from blood. The sequence was obtained from a woman aged 18-29 years with type 1 diabetes. V is TRBV11-3 and J is TRBJ2-1; 8 bases are a match to TRBD2. DNA of the CDR3: TGTGCCAGCAGCTTAGCATCCGCGGGAGGCCAGAATGAGCAGTTCTTC. Translated: CASSLASAGGQNEQFF.